Below are 9 T cell receptor beta chains sequenced from a single sample in a study of CD8 T cells in Susac syndrome. Random hexamers were used to reverse transcribe the RNA input (about 0.5 to 1 ug). TCRdb itself ran the immunoSEQ multiplex PCR reads through MiXCR, one entry per CDR3 protein. The sample lists fewer than 150,000 distinct CDR3 sequences, around 91% occurring once. The sample comprised CD8+ T cells from PBMCs. Receptors were obtained from a human donor with multiple sclerosis.

The CDR3 DNA is TGTGCCAGCAGCCTAATGGAGTTTACAGATACGCAGTATTTT. It encodes CASSLMEFTDTQYF. The chain couples TRBV5-4 to TRBJ2-3; no clear D gene. The CDR3 totals 14 residues. CDR1 is SGHNT and CDR2 is YYREEE in the germline V gene (reference sequence). V lost 4 bases, J lost 3 bases, and 12 bases lay in between.

The gene calls are TRBV20-1 and TRBJ1-1, with a weak D call TRBD1 (6 bases). The CDR3 contains 15 residues. Germline V CDR1 and CDR2: DFQATT, SNEGSKA (reference sequence). Between the trimmed V and J ends, which lost 0 bases and 4 bases, there was a span of 15 bases. Here the CDR3 DNA reads TGCAGTGCTAGAGATTTAGGGGGGGGTTCCACTGAAGCTTTCTTT. It specifies CSARDLGGGSTEAFF.

V and J are TRBV19 and TRBJ1-5, with TRBD1 as a possible D gene (5 bases). The CDR3 runs 15 residues. Germline assignment: CDR1 LNHDA and CDR2 SQIVND (reference sequence). The germline V and J ends were trimmed by 6 bases and 2 bases, with 14 bases remaining between them. DNA of the CDR3: TGTGCCAGTAGCACCACAGGCGGTGGCAATCAGCCCCAGCATTTT. Protein: CASSTTGGGNQPQHF.

This clonotype was counted a single time. This rearrangement joins TRBV4-3 to TRBJ2-1; D ambiguous. The V end lost 3 bases, the J end lost 10 bases, and 16 bases lay between the germline ends. The CDR3 length is 14 residues. The germline CDR1 and CDR2 sequences are LGHNA and YSLEER. CDR3 amino acids: CASSHLGSDVEQFF. For the CDR3, the DNA is TGCGCCAGCAGCCACCTAGGCTCGGACGTCGAGCAGTTCTTC.

Note on this clonotype: A junction end diverges from the germline sequence, so it may reflect a read error. The V and J genes are TRBV27 and TRBJ2-7; maybe TRBD1 (5 bases). Looked up from germline, CDR1 is MNHEY and CDR2 is SMNVEV (reference sequence). The CDR3 runs 12 residues. The CDR3 protein is CASSSTVYEQYF. CDR3 DNA: TGCGCCAGCAGTTCGACAGTCTACGAGCAGTACTTC.

The rearrangement links TRBV29-1 to TRBJ2-3; D possibly corresponds to TRBD2 (6 bases). There are 15 residues in the CDR3. The V and J ends lost 5 bases and 0 bases respectively, with 15 bases between them. The germline V gene encodes CDR1 SQVTM and CDR2 ANQGSEA. DNA of the CDR3: TGCAGCGTTACACTAGCCACCATAAGCACAGATACGCAGTATTTT. Its protein product is CSVTLATISTDTQYF.

The rearrangement joins TRBV9 to TRBJ2-1; D is possibly TRBD2 (5 bases). Between the trimmed V and J ends, which lost 4 bases and 9 bases, there was a span of 11 bases. The V gene's germline CDR1 is SGDLS and CDR2 YYNGEE. This CDR3 has 12 residues. This chain's CDR3 is CASSYRLSEQFF. The DNA for the CDR3 is TGTGCCAGCAGCTACCGACTAAGTGAGCAGTTCTTC.

The chain couples TRBV20-1 to TRBJ2-5; TRBD2 matches 7 bases. The J segment lost 5 bases and the V segment lost 1 base, leaving 16 bases of the junction unmatched. The CDR3 extends over 17 amino acids. Germline V gene data show CDR1 as DFQATT and CDR2 as SNEGSKA (reference sequence). The CDR3 DNA follows: TGCAGTGCTAGAGTTCCCCCTACTAGCGTTTTAGGGGAGACCCAGTACTTC. Translating gives CSARVPPTSVLGETQYF.

The chain combines TRBV9 with TRBJ1-1, with D unresolved. The CDR3 contains 13 residues. Germline-derived CDR1 and CDR2 are SGDLS and YYNGEE. The V and J ends lost 0 bases and 5 bases respectively, with 8 bases between them. The CDR3 DNA reads as TGTGCCAGCAGCGTAGATGGGAGAACTGAAGCTTTCTTT. Its protein product is CASSVDGRTEAFF.